The 17 T cell receptor beta chains given below trace back to one sample, sequenced in a study of immune evolution from preneoplasia to lung adenocarcinoma. Clones were read by immunoSEQ multiplex PCR, and TCRdb kept only the in-frame ones, dropping some. This table has some 15,000 clones, 81% appearing once. Material: FFPE minimally invasive lung adenocarcinoma tissue. All receptors come from a person aged 55-80 years with lung adenocarcinoma.

This rearrangement joins TRBV14 to TRBJ2-7; D not resolved. The germline gives CDR1 SGHDN, CDR2 FVKESK. V was shortened by 1 base and J by 1 base, with 14 bases between the two germline ends. The CDR3 runs to 16 residues. The CDR3 DNA reads as TGTGCCAGCAGCCAAGTCGGGCGGTGGGCATCCTACGAGCAGTACTTC. As protein: CASSQVGRWASYEQYF.

CDR3 sequence reads: CASSWGEYYEQYF. The DNA for the CDR3 is TGTGCCAGCAGCTGGGGGGAATACTACGAGCAGTACTTC. V and J are TRBV7-2 and TRBJ2-7; D possibly corresponds to TRBD2 (6 bases). With 4 bases removed from V and 3 bases from J, the gap between germline ends came to 10 bases. Germline V CDR1 and CDR2: SGHTA, FQGNSA. The CDR3 totals 13 residues.

The chain employs TRBV4-3 and TRBJ1-5; tentatively, D is TRBD1 (5 bases). This CDR3 contains 15 residues. V was trimmed by 4 bases and J by 3 bases, leaving 13 bases between them. Germline V gene data show CDR1 as LGHNA and CDR2 as YSLEER. Here the CDR3 reads CASSPRIGTNQPQHF. Here the CDR3 DNA reads TGCGCCAGCAGCCCGAGGATCGGGACCAATCAGCCCCAGCATTTT.

This clone was counted between two and nine times. This chain links TRBV5-6 with TRBJ2-1; 7 nucleotides line up with TRBD1. Looked up from germline, CDR1 is SGHDT and CDR2 is YYEEEE. The CDR3 has 13 amino acids. With 6 bases clipped from V and 9 bases from J, the junction kept 9 bases outside the gene matches. Here the CDR3 DNA reads TGTGCCAGCACCGCGGACAGGAAGGGTGAGCAGTTCTTC. The encoded protein is CASTADRKGEQFF.

This clone was counted only a few times. This chain uses TRBV15 with TRBJ2-3; possibly TRBD1 for D (6 bases). V was clipped by 4 bases and J by 2 bases, with 13 bases between them. CDR1 is LNHNV, CDR2 YYDKDF, per germline (reference sequence). The CDR3 sequence is 15 residues long. The CDR3 nucleotides read TGTGCCACCAGCACCCGGGACACCGACACAGATACGCAGTATTTT. Amino acid sequence: CATSTRDTDTDTQYF.

The chain joins TRBV7-9 to TRBJ2-7; a possible D gene is TRBD1 (5 bases). V was clipped by 2 bases and J by 6 bases, with 23 bases between them. Germline V lookup: CDR1 SEHNR, CDR2 FQNEAQ (reference sequence). The CDR3 totals 17 residues. As DNA, the CDR3 is TGTGCCAGCAGCTTACCAGGACATGGGGCTAAAAGGTCCGAGCAGTACTTC. It encodes CASSLPGHGAKRSEQYF.

This chain joins TRBV7-9 and TRBJ2-7, with a weak D call TRBD1 (5 bases). Trimming removed 5 bases from V and 2 bases from J, with 22 bases in between. The CDR3 extends over 17 amino acids. The germline V gene has CDR1 SEHNR and CDR2 FQNEAQ (reference sequence). CDR3 region: CASSVGRAAGFPYEQYF. In DNA form, the CDR3 reads TGTGCCAGCAGCGTCGGCCGTGCAGCAGGGTTCCCCTACGAGCAGTACTTC. The full variable domain, in which reference TRBV7-9 and TRBJ2-7 provide the parts outside the CDR3, is DTGVSQNPRHKITKRGQNVTFRCDPISEHNRLYWYRQTLGQGPEFLTYFQNEAQLEKSRLLSDRFSAERPKGSFSTLEIQRTEQGDSAMYLCASSVGRAAGFPYEQYFGPGTRLTVT.

This rearrangement joins TRBV30 to TRBJ1-2; 7 nucleotides align to TRBD1. V shed 7 bases, J shed 6 bases, and the junction held 11 bases outside the gene matches. CDR3 length: 13 residues. Germline CDR1 GTSNPN, CDR2 SVGIG (reference sequence). The CDR3, as DNA: TGTGCCTTCGACCGACAGGGAAGGGATGGCTACACCTTC. Encoded protein: CAFDRQGRDGYTF.

The chain uses TRBV27 and TRBJ2-1, with 7 bases that match TRBD2. Per germline, CDR1 MNHEY and CDR2 SMNVEV (reference sequence). This CDR3 has 13 amino acids. The ends lost 3 bases at V and 7 bases at J; junction bases unmatched: 3. The CDR3 is CASSFRRGNEQFF. The CDR3 nucleotides read TGTGCCAGCAGTTTCCGGCGGGGGAATGAGCAGTTCTTC.

On this clone: A junction end diverges from the germline sequence, so it may reflect a read error. The chain couples TRBV6-5 to TRBJ1-5; D is perhaps TRBD1 (5 bases). The CDR3 consists of 14 residues. CDR1 and CDR2 from the germline V gene are MNHEY and SVGAGI. The CDR3 reads CASSFQGVDQSQHF. Written as DNA, the CDR3 is TGTGCCAGCAGTTTCCAGGGCGTGGATCAGTCCCAGCATTTT.

The chain is built from TRBV5-4 and TRBJ1-2; no clear D gene. The germline V gene encodes CDR1 SGHNT and CDR2 YYREEE (reference sequence). V was trimmed by 1 base and J by 5 bases, leaving 9 bases between them. The CDR3 contains 13 residues. The CDR3 is CASSLRQGYGYTF. In DNA, the CDR3 is TGTGCCAGCAGCTTGAGACAAGGGTATGGCTACACCTTC.

J is TRBJ1-6 and V is TRBV6-6; D unclear. The CDR3 covers 16 residues. The germline V gene encodes CDR1 MNHNY and CDR2 SVGAGI (reference sequence). The V and J ends lost 0 bases and 1 base respectively, with 7 bases between them. CDR3 amino acids: CASSYSGLSYNSPLHF. In nucleotides, the CDR3 is TGTGCCAGCAGTTACTCTGGGCTATCCTATAATTCACCCCTCCACTTT.

The gene calls are TRBV6-1 and TRBJ1-1; unclear D gene. The CDR3 has 12 amino acids. Germline CDR1 MNHNS, CDR2 SASEGT. The germline V and J ends were trimmed by 4 bases and 1 base, with 4 bases remaining between them. The CDR3 DNA reads as TGTGCCAGCAGTGTGGGGAACACTGAAGCTTTCTTT. This sequence encodes CASSVGNTEAFF.

The chain has TRBV7-2 and TRBJ1-5; D gene unclear. Trimming cost V 6 bases and J 4 bases, with 10 bases left between them. This CDR3 is 13 amino acids long. The germline gives CDR1 SGHTA, CDR2 FQGNSA. The CDR3 region has the DNA TGTGCCAGCAGTGTCTTTCGTAATCAGCCCCAGCATTTT. This codes for CASSVFRNQPQHF.

The chain links TRBV4-2 to TRBJ2-5; 7 nucleotides match TRBD2. The germline V gene encodes CDR1 LGHNA and CDR2 YNFKEQ. This CDR3 spans 15 amino acids. The V segment lost 0 bases and the J segment 6 bases; nucleotides outside the gene matches: 7. The CDR3 reads CASSQDRTSRQTQYF. CDR3 DNA sequence: TGTGCCAGCAGCCAAGATCGGACTAGTCGACAGACCCAGTACTTC.

The CDR3 DNA is TGTGCCAGCAGCGTAGCTACACACTCTGGAAACACCATATATTTT. It specifies CASSVATHSGNTIYF. The J gene is TRBJ1-3, the V gene TRBV9; no reliable D call. V was trimmed by 0 bases and J by 0 bases, leaving 7 bases between them. Germline assignment: CDR1 SGDLS and CDR2 YYNGEE. CDR3 length equals 15 residues.

This clone was seen more than once but under ten times. This chain uses TRBV7-2 with TRBJ2-3; D possibly corresponds to TRBD1 (5 bases). V dropped 3 bases and J dropped 0 bases, with 10 bases sitting between them. CDR3 length equals 15 residues. The germline CDR1 and CDR2 sequences are SGHTA and FQGNSA. CDR3 bases: TGTGCCAGCAGCTTTACAGGAGCTAGCACAGATACGCAGTATTTT. This translates into CASSFTGASTDTQYF.